This T cell receptor beta chain was found in a study of blood T cell repertoires in COVID-19. Study-wide background: There were acute and convalescent COVID-19 samples, and they came from the United States, Italy and Spain. T cells, B-cell-depleted T cells, or PBMCs supplied cDNA or gDNA.

Per the original methods: Reference gene primers were amplified, and this amplification served to estimate nucleated cell counts. TCRdb keeps only in-frame clones here, not all; method: immunoSEQ multiplex PCR. The V and J calls and the clone size are those of that table, but D and trimming were determined from the DNA. The sample lists over 85,000 clones; around nine tenths were seen once. Germline V gene sequence: CDR1 SNHLY, CDR2 FYNNEI. This CDR3 is built from 17 residues. V was cut by 3 bases and J by 0 bases, with 16 bases left in between. Material: peripheral blood. J is TRBJ2-3 and V is TRBV2; D not certain. This clonotype was sampled from a man aged 50 or older with active COVID-19. In DNA, the CDR3 is TGTGCCAGCAGTGACGCCATACTCGGGTCTAGCACAGATACGCAGTATTTT. Translation gives CASSDAILGSSTDTQYF.